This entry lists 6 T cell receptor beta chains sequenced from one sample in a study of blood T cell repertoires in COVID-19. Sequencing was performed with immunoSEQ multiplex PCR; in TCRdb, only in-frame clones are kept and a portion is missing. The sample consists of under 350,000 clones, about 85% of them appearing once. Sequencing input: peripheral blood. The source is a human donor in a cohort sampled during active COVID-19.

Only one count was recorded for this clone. The CDR3 protein is CASSQIKTSGRETQYF. Here the CDR3 DNA reads TGTGCCAGCAGCCAAATAAAGACTAGCGGGAGAGAGACCCAGTACTTC. The rearrangement links TRBV3-1 (or the pseudogene TRBV3-2) to TRBJ2-5; 12 nucleotides line up with TRBD2. This CDR3 has 16 residues. Germline V gives CDR1 LGHDT, CDR2 YNNKEL (reference sequence). Trimming removed 2 bases from V and 4 bases from J; junction bases left unmatched: 5.

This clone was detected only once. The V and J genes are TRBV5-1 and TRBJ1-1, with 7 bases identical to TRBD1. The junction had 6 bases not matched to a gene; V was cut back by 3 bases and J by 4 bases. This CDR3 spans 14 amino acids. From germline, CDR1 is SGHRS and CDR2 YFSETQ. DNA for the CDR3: TGCGCCAGCAGCTCGCAGGGGGAGGTCACTGAAGCTTTCTTT. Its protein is CASSSQGEVTEAFF.

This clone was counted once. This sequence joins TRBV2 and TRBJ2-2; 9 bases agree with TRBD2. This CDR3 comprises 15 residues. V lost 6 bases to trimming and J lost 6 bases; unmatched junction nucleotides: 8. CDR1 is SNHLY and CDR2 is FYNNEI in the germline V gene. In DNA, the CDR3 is TGTGCCAGCAGATTTGCGGCGGGAGGGGCCGGGGAGCTGTTTTTT. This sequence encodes CASRFAAGGAGELFF. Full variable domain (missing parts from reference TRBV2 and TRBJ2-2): EPEVTQTPSHQVTQMGQEVILRCVPISNHLYFYWYRQILGQKVEFLVSFYNNEISEKSEIFDDQFSVERPDGSNFTLKIRSTKLEDSAMYFCASRFAAGGAGELFFGEGSRLTVL.

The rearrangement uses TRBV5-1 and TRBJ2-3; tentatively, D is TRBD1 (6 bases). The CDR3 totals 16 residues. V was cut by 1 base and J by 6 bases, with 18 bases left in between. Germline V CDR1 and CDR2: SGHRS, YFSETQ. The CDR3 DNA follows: TGCGCCAGCAGCTTGAAGCCGGGCCTAGGACAGGATACGCAGTATTTT. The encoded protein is CASSLKPGLGQDTQYF.

DNA for the CDR3: TGTGCCAGCAGCTTAGAGCTGTATGGCTACACCTTC. It is translated as CASSLELYGYTF. The chain is built from TRBV7-9 and TRBJ1-2; D unresolved. The germline gives CDR1 SEHNR, CDR2 FQNEAQ (reference sequence). V lost 1 base to trimming and J lost 5 bases, with 5 bases between them. The CDR3 runs to 12 residues. Variable domain in full (rest from reference TRBV7-9 and TRBJ1-2): DTGVSQNPRHKITKRGQNVTFRCDPISEHNRLYWYRQTLGQGPEFLTYFQNEAQLEKSRLLSDRFSAERPKGSFSTLEIQRTEQGDSAMYLCASSLELYGYTFGSGTRLTVV.

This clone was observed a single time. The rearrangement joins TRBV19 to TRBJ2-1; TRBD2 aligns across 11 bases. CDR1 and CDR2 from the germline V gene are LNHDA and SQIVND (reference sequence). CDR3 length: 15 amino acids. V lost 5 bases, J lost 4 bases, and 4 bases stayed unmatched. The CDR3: CASSGTSGSYNEQFF. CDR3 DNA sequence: TGTGCCAGTAGTGGGACTAGCGGTTCTTACAATGAGCAGTTCTTC.